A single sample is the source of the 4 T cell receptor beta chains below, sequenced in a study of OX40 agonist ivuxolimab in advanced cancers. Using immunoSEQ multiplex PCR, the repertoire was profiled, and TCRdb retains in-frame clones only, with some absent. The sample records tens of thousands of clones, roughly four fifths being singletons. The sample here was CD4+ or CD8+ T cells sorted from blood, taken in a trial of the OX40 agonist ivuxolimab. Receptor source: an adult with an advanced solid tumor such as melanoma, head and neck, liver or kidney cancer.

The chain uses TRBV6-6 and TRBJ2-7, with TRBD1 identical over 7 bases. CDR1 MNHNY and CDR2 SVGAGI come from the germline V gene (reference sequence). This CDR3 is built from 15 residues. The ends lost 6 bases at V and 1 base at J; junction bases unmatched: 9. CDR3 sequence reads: CASRERQGLSYEQYF. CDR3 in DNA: TGTGCCAGCAGAGAGAGACAGGGCCTTTCCTACGAGCAGTACTTC.

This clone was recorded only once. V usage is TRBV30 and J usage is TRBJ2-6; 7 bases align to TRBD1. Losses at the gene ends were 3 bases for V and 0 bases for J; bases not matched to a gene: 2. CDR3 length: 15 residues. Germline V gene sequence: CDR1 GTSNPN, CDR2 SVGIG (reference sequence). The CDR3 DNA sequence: TGTGCCTGGAGGGGACAGTTCTCTGGGGCCAACGTCCTGACTTTC. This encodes CAWRGQFSGANVLTF.

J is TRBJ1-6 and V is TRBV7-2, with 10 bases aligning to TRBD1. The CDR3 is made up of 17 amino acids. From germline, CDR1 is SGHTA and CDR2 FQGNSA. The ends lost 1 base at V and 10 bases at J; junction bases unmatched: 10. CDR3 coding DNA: TGTGCCAGCAGCTTAGTAGCGGGACAGGGGCGAATATCACCCCTCCACTTT. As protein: CASSLVAGQGRISPLHF.

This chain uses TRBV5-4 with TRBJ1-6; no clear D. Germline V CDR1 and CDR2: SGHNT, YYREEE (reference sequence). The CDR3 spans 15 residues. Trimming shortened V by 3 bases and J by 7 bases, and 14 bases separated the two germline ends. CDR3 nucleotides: TGTGCCAGCAGCTCGACCGGACGTAAAAATTCACCCCTCCACTTT. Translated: CASSSTGRKNSPLHF.